This T cell receptor beta chain came from a study of T-cell memory formation after mild COVID-19. Study context: TCR clusters mostly belonged to single donors. Whole-study findings and limits: For second-wave clones that peaked at day 37, SARS-CoV-2 specificity went unverified. Pre-infection memory already had some responding clones, implying cross-reactive memory joined.

This CDR3 has 13 residues. With 1 base removed from V and 5 bases from J, the gap between germline ends came to 9 bases. CDR1 SEHNR and CDR2 FQNEAQ come from the germline V gene (reference sequence). Comment on this clonotype: The antigen is unknown.

TCRdb re-analysed the 5' RACE reads in MiXCR, keeping a single row per CDR3 protein. This sample yields about 90,000 distinct CDR3 sequences, of which about 15% are seen a single time; about 43% belongs to the top ten. The sample consisted of PBMCs or a T cell subset sorted from them (not recorded which). The chain is built from TRBV7-9 and TRBJ2-7; unclear D gene. The receptor's source is a man between 18 and 35 years old who had mild COVID-19 (a few samples of this study predate the infection). Cell type and time point are not known. CDR3 nucleotide sequence: TGTGCCAGCAGCTTAGGCCCAGATGACGAGCAGTACTTC. Amino acid sequence: CASSLGPDDEQYF.